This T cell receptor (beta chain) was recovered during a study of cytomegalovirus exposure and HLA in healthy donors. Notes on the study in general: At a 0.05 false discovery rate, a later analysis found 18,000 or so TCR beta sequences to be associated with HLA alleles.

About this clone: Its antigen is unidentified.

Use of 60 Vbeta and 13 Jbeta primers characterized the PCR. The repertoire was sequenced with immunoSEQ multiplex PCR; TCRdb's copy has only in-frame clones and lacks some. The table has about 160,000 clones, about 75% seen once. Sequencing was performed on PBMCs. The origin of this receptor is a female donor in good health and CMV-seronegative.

CDR3 amino acids: CASSPDRSSYEQYF. The CDR3 nucleotides read TGTGCCAGCAGCCCTGACAGGAGCTCCTACGAGCAGTACTTC. The gene calls are TRBV2 and TRBJ2-7; D might be TRBD1 (6 bases). V lost 6 bases and J 0 bases, leaving 12 bases between the germline ends. CDR1 and CDR2 (germline): SNHLY, FYNNEI. CDR3 length equals 14 residues.